This passage covers 25 T cell receptor beta chains from one sample sequenced in a study of cytomegalovirus exposure and HLA in healthy donors. Vbeta (60) and Jbeta (13) primers were used in the PCR. Profiled with immunoSEQ multiplex PCR; TCRdb holds only in-frame clones, not every one. The top ten hold about 1.5% of the sample, which has under 150,000 clones, roughly four fifths seen once. The sequenced sample was PBMCs. The receptors originated from a man in his thirties or forties in good health and CMV-seropositive.

In nucleotides, the CDR3 is TGTGCCAGCAGCCCCCCGACAGGGAGGAATGAGCAGTTCTTC. Amino acid sequence: CASSPPTGRNEQFF. The chain joins TRBV28 to TRBJ2-1, with D possibly matching TRBD1 (7 bases). Trimming pared 6 bases from V and 7 bases from J, leaving 16 bases between. The CDR3 has 14 residues. Germline V gene lookup returns CDR1 MDHEN and CDR2 SYDVKM.

The rearrangement joins TRBV2 to TRBJ2-3; TRBD2 aligns across 7 bases. Looked up from germline, CDR1 is SNHLY and CDR2 is FYNNEI. V lost 3 bases, J lost 6 bases, and 6 bases stayed unmatched. The CDR3 runs 14 residues. The CDR3 sequence is CASSESREADTQYF. CDR3 bases: TGTGCCAGCAGTGAGAGCCGGGAGGCGGATACGCAGTATTTT.

This clone was seen a single time. CDR3 in amino acids: CASSLSQDQPQHF. Written as DNA, the CDR3 is TGTGCCAGCAGCCTCTCACAGGATCAGCCCCAGCATTTT. V is TRBV7-3 and J is TRBJ1-5; tentative D call: TRBD1 (5 bases). This CDR3 region has 13 residues. Germline CDR1 reads SGHTA; CDR2 reads FQGTGA. The germline V and J ends were trimmed by 5 bases and 5 bases, with 10 bases remaining between them.

The chain recombines TRBV2 with TRBJ2-7; TRBD1 might be the D (5 bases). The CDR3 spans 14 residues. CDR1 and CDR2 from the germline V gene are SNHLY and FYNNEI. Trimming left V 6 bases short and J 3 bases short, with 15 bases between. DNA for the CDR3: TGTGCCAGCAGCCACAAAGGGGTGATCTACGAGCAGTACTTC. This encodes CASSHKGVIYEQYF. Using reference TRBV2 and TRBJ2-7 for the parts outside the CDR3, the full variable domain is EPEVTQTPSHQVTQMGQEVILRCVPISNHLYFYWYRQILGQKVEFLVSFYNNEISEKSEIFDDQFSVERPDGSNFTLKIRSTKLEDSAMYFCASSHKGVIYEQYFGPGTRLTVT.

The chain couples TRBV10-3 to TRBJ1-1, with 8 bases fitting TRBD1. This CDR3 region has 13 residues. V trimming: 6 bases; J trimming: 7 bases; junction bases outside the gene matches: 7. Germline assignment: CDR1 ENHRY and CDR2 SYGVKD. The CDR3 DNA is TGTGCCATCAGGAACAGGGGGGACGATGAAGCTTTCTTT. Translated: CAIRNRGDDEAFF.

The gene calls are TRBV27 and TRBJ2-5; TRBD1 matches at 9 bases. The J call may be in error: the DNA end matches TRBJ2-7 better. Germline V CDR1 and CDR2: MNHEY, SMNVEV (reference sequence). The CDR3 covers 13 residues. CDR3 sequence (DNA): TGTGCCAGCAGTTTGGTGACAGGGGGCGAGCAGTACTTC. Protein sequence: CASSLVTGGEQYF.

V usage is TRBV27 and J usage is TRBJ1-1, with D tentatively TRBD1 (5 bases). The CDR3 is made up of 12 amino acids. V lost 3 bases and J lost 8, with 10 bases in between. Germline V gives CDR1 MNHEY, CDR2 SMNVEV (reference sequence). The DNA of the CDR3 is TGTGCCAGCAGTTTGCAGGGCCACGAAGCTTTCTTT. This encodes CASSLQGHEAFF.

The chain recombines TRBV7-9 with TRBJ1-4, with 10 bases fitting TRBD1. CDR1 is SEHNR, CDR2 FQNEAQ, per germline (reference sequence). The CDR3 is 13 amino acids. V lost 11 bases, J lost 8 bases, and 8 bases stayed unmatched. The CDR3 loop is CAGLTGGAEKLFF. CDR3 sequence (DNA): TGTGCCGGGTTGACAGGGGGCGCAGAAAAACTGTTTTTT. Combining the CDR3 with reference TRBV7-9 and TRBJ1-4 gives the whole variable domain DTGVSQNPRHKITKRGQNVTFRCDPISEHNRLYWYRQTLGQGPEFLTYFQNEAQLEKSRLLSDRFSAERPKGSFSTLEIQRTEQGDSAMYLCAGLTGGAEKLFFGSGTQLSVL.

The chain carries TRBV5-8 and TRBJ2-1, with D possibly matching TRBD2 (5 bases). This CDR3 spans 16 amino acids. CDR1 and CDR2 from the germline V gene are SGHTS and YDEGEE. V gave up 0 bases and J gave up 5 bases, with 15 bases separating them. CDR3: CASSLVVGRGDNEQFF. The CDR3 DNA follows: TGTGCCAGCAGCTTGGTTGTAGGGAGAGGAGACAATGAGCAGTTCTTC.

The gene calls are TRBV28 and TRBJ2-7; 7 bases line up with TRBD1. The germline V gene encodes CDR1 MDHEN and CDR2 SYDVKM. With 2 bases clipped from V and 2 bases from J, the junction kept 3 bases outside the gene matches. This CDR3 is built from 14 residues. CDR3 coding DNA: TGTGCCAGCAGTTTAAGGGGGCCGACCTACGAGCAGTACTTC. As protein: CASSLRGPTYEQYF.

V usage is TRBV28 and J usage is TRBJ1-5; D gene ambiguous. V was shortened by 3 bases and J by 6 bases, with 12 bases between the two germline ends. Germline loops: CDR1 MDHEN, CDR2 SYDVKM. The CDR3 runs to 14 residues. The CDR3 here is CASSFGGDSQPQHF. CDR3 coding DNA: TGTGCCAGCAGTTTTGGCGGGGATAGTCAGCCCCAGCATTTT.

This sequence joins TRBV7-9 and TRBJ2-5; 10 bases fit TRBD2. This CDR3 contains 16 residues. Germline V gene lookup returns CDR1 SEHNR and CDR2 FQNEAQ (reference sequence). The J segment lost 2 bases and the V segment lost 7 bases, leaving 10 bases of the junction unmatched. This CDR3 is CASTLDELAGQETQYF. In DNA form, the CDR3 reads TGTGCCAGCACCCTCGATGAACTAGCGGGACAAGAGACCCAGTACTTC. The entire variable domain, with the rest obtained from reference TRBV7-9 and TRBJ2-5, is as follows: DTGVSQNPRHKITKRGQNVTFRCDPISEHNRLYWYRQTLGQGPEFLTYFQNEAQLEKSRLLSDRFSAERPKGSFSTLEIQRTEQGDSAMYLCASTLDELAGQETQYFGPGTRLLVL.

The genes are TRBV6-5 and TRBJ1-6; 8 bases are shared with TRBD1. CDR3 length: 14 residues. After removal of 7 bases from V and 8 bases from J, the junction contained 7 bases not matched to a gene. From germline, CDR1 is MNHEY and CDR2 SVGAGI. The DNA for the CDR3 is TGTGCCAGCAACCCAGGGGGCGCGGATTCACCCCTCCACTTT. Protein product: CASNPGGADSPLHF.

The chain has TRBV7-9 and TRBJ2-3, with a possible D match to TRBD1 (5 bases). The germline V gene encodes CDR1 SEHNR and CDR2 FQNEAQ (reference sequence). The ends were cut back, 5 bases at V and 6 bases at J, with 15 bases in the middle. This CDR3 is 14 amino acids long. The CDR3, as DNA: TGTGCCAGCAGCGACGCAGGACACGTGGATACGCAGTATTTT. The encoded protein is CASSDAGHVDTQYF.

The chain couples TRBV5-1 to TRBJ2-7, with 10 bases identical to TRBD1. This CDR3 region has 15 residues. Per the germline V gene, CDR1 is SGHRS and CDR2 is YFSETQ. V lost 2 bases and J lost 4; bases outside the gene matches: 6. The CDR3 is CASSFRGTGDYEQYF. CDR3 nucleotides: TGCGCCAGCAGCTTTAGGGGGACAGGGGATTACGAGCAGTACTTC.

This chain uses TRBV19 with TRBJ2-2, with 8 bases fitting TRBD1. The CDR3 sequence is 17 residues long. Germline loops: CDR1 LNHDA, CDR2 SQIVND (reference sequence). The junction had 18 bases not matched to a gene; V was cut back by 10 bases and J by 5 bases. The CDR3 nucleotides read TGTGCCACCAGGCCCATTACCGGGACAGGCACGACCGGGGAGCTGTTTTTT. Its protein product is CATRPITGTGTTGELFF.

The chain recombines TRBV2 with TRBJ1-5; D is uncertain. V was shortened by 3 bases and J by 2 bases, with 11 bases between the two germline ends. CDR1 SNHLY and CDR2 FYNNEI come from the germline V gene. CDR3 length: 15 amino acids. The CDR3 is CASSDPGRGNQPQHF. CDR3 bases: TGTGCCAGCAGTGACCCGGGGAGGGGCAATCAGCCCCAGCATTTT.

J is TRBJ2-1 and V is TRBV5-1; 9 nucleotides match TRBD2. The V gene's germline CDR1 is SGHRS and CDR2 YFSETQ. Trimming took 4 bases from V and 0 from J; bases not matched to a gene: 2. The CDR3 has 15 amino acids. The CDR3: CASSGSGGSYNEQFF. Written as DNA, the CDR3 is TGCGCCAGCAGCGGTAGCGGGGGCTCCTACAATGAGCAGTTCTTC. Drawing the rest from reference TRBV5-1 and TRBJ2-1, the complete variable domain is KAGVTQTPRYLIKTRGQQVTLSCSPISGHRSVSWYQQTPGQGLQFLFEYFSETQRNKGNFPGRFSGRQFSNSRSEMNVSTLELGDSALYLCASSGSGGSYNEQFFGPGTRLTVL.

The V call is TRBV16, the J call TRBJ1-6, with a tentative D call TRBD1 (5 bases). The V end was cut by 3 bases, the J end by 10 bases, with 16 bases between. This CDR3 is 15 amino acids long. Germline assignment: CDR1 KGHSY and CDR2 FQNENV. Here the CDR3 reads CASSQTRGDGSPLHF. The CDR3 nucleotides read TGTGCCAGCAGCCAGACTAGGGGTGATGGCTCACCCCTCCACTTT.

The rearrangement uses TRBV19 and TRBJ2-7, with D maybe TRBD2 (5 bases). The V gene's germline CDR1 is LNHDA and CDR2 SQIVND (reference sequence). The CDR3 is made up of 17 amino acids. Deletions cut 3 bases from V and 0 bases from J, with 18 bases between. CDR3 in amino acids: CASSISLSAGASYEQYF. The CDR3 nucleotides read TGTGCCAGTAGTATTTCTCTGTCGGCGGGCGCCTCCTACGAGCAGTACTTC. Together with reference TRBV19 and TRBJ2-7, the CDR3 gives the full variable domain: DGGITQSPKYLFRKEGQNVTLSCEQNLNHDAMYWYRQDPGQGLRLIYYSQIVNDFQKGDIAEGYSVSREKKESFPLTVTSAQKNPTAFYLCASSISLSAGASYEQYFGPGTRLTVT.

The chain combines TRBV6-5 with TRBJ2-7; 9 bases align to TRBD1. Germline CDR1 is MNHEY and CDR2 is SVGAGI. With 4 bases clipped from V and 4 bases from J, the junction kept 5 bases outside the gene matches. The CDR3 extends over 14 amino acids. Here the CDR3 reads CASSWGDRVYEQYF. DNA for the CDR3: TGTGCCAGCAGTTGGGGGGACAGGGTTTACGAGCAGTACTTC.

This chain uses TRBV2 with TRBJ2-1; D is ambiguous. The CDR3 length is 14 residues. V lost 8 bases, J lost 6 bases, and 17 bases lay in between. The germline gives CDR1 SNHLY, CDR2 FYNNEI. The CDR3 region has the DNA TGTGCCAGCGAAATGATAGACCAGGTCAATGAGCAGTTCTTC. Its protein is CASEMIDQVNEQFF.

V and J are TRBV15 and TRBJ2-4; D is perhaps TRBD2 (5 bases). This CDR3 is built from 17 residues. CDR1 LNHNV and CDR2 YYDKDF come from the germline V gene (reference sequence). Trimming left V 5 bases short and J 5 bases short, with 22 bases between. The CDR3 nucleotides read TGTGCCACCAGCTCAAACCCCTCGAGGGTAGGTCAAAACATTCAGTACTTC. Translation gives CATSSNPSRVGQNIQYF.

This chain joins TRBV2 and TRBJ1-2; D may be TRBD1 (5 bases). Trimming removed 3 bases from V and 8 bases from J, with 13 bases in between. The CDR3 is made up of 13 amino acids. Germline V gives CDR1 SNHLY, CDR2 FYNNEI. The CDR3 DNA sequence: TGTGCCAGCAGTGATGGGGGGATAGGAGGCTACACCTTC. This sequence encodes CASSDGGIGGYTF.

This clone was seen just once. The gene calls are TRBV2 and TRBJ1-1; D is possibly TRBD1 (5 bases). CDR1 SNHLY and CDR2 FYNNEI come from the germline V gene. The CDR3 length is 13 residues. V gave up 4 bases and J gave up 7 bases, with 13 bases separating them. The chain's CDR3 is CASSVGGVIEAFF. The CDR3 bases are TGTGCCAGCAGTGTGGGGGGGGTGATTGAAGCTTTCTTT.